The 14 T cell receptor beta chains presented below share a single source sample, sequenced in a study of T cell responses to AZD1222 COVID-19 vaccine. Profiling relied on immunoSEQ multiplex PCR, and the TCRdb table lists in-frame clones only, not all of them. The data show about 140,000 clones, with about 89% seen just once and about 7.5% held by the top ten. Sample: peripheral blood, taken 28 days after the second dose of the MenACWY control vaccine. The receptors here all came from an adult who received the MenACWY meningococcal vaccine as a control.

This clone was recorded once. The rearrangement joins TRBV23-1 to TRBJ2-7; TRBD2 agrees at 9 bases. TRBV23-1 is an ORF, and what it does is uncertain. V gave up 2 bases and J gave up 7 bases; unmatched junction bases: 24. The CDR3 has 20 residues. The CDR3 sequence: CASSQIAWDGGASGIREQYF. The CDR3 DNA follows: TGCGCCAGCAGTCAAATCGCGTGGGACGGCGGGGCTAGCGGGATAAGGGAGCAGTACTTC.

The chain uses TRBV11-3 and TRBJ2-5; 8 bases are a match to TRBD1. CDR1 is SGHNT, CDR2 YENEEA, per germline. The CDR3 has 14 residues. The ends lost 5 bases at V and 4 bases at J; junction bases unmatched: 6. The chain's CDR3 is CASSPFQGAETQYF. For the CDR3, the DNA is TGTGCCAGCAGCCCATTCCAGGGGGCAGAGACCCAGTACTTC.

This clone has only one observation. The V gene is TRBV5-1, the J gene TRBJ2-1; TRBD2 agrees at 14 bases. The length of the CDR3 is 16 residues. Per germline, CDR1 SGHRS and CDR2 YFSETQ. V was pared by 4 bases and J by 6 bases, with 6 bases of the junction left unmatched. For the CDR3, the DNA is TGCGCCAGCAGCGGCCTCGGGACTAGCGGGAGCAATGAGCAGTTCTTC. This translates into CASSGLGTSGSNEQFF.

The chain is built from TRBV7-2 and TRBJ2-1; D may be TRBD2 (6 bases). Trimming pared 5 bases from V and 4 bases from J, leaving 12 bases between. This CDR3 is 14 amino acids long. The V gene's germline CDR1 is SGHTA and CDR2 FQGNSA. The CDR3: CASSLGTEYNEQFF. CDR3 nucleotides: TGTGCCAGCAGCCTAGGGACTGAATACAATGAGCAGTTCTTC.

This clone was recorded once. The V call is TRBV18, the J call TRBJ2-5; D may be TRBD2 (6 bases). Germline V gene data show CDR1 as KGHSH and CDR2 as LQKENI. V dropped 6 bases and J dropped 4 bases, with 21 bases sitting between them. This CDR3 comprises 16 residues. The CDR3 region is CASSSVSLGGAETQYF. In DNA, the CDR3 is TGTGCCAGCTCCTCCGTTTCGTTGGGAGGAGCAGAGACCCAGTACTTC.

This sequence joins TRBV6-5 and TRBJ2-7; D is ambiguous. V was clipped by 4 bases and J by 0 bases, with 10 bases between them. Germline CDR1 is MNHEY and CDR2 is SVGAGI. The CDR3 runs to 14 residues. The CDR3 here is CASSSKRTSYEQYF. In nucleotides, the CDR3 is TGTGCCAGCAGTTCTAAGAGGACCTCCTACGAGCAGTACTTC.

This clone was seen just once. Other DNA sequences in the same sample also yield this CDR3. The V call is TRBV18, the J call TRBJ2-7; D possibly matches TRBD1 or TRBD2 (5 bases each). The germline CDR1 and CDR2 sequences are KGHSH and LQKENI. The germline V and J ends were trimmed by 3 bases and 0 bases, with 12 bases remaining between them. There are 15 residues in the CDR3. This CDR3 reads CASSPGTASSYEQYF. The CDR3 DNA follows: TGTGCCAGCTCACCTGGGACCGCGAGCTCCTACGAGCAGTACTTC. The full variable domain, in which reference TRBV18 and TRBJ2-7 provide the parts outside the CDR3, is NAGVMQNPRHLVRRRGQEARLRCSPMKGHSHVYWYRQLPEEGLKFMVYLQKENIIDESGMPKERFSAEFPKEGPSILRIQQVVRGDSAAYFCASSPGTASSYEQYFGPGTRLTVT.

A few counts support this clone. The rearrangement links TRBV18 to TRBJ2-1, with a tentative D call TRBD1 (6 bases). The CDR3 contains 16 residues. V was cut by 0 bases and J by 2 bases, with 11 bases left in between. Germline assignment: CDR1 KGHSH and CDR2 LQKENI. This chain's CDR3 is CASSPPGGLAYNEQFF. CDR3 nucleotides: TGTGCCAGCTCACCACCAGGGGGTCTCGCCTACAATGAGCAGTTCTTC. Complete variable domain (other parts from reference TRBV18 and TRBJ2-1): NAGVMQNPRHLVRRRGQEARLRCSPMKGHSHVYWYRQLPEEGLKFMVYLQKENIIDESGMPKERFSAEFPKEGPSILRIQQVVRGDSAAYFCASSPPGGLAYNEQFFGPGTRLTVL.

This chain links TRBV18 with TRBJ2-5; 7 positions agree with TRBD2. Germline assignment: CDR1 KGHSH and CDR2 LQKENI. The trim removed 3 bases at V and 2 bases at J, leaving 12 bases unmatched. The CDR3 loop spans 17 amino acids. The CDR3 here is CASSPGGGDTRQETQYF. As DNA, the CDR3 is TGTGCCAGCTCACCGGGGGGGGGAGATACCCGACAAGAGACCCAGTACTTC.

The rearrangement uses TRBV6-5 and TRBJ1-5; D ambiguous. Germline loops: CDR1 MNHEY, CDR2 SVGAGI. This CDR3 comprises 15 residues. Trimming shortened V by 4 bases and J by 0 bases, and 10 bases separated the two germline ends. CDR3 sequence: CASSSMGDSNQPQHF. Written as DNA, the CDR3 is TGTGCCAGCAGTTCGATGGGAGATAGCAATCAGCCCCAGCATTTT.

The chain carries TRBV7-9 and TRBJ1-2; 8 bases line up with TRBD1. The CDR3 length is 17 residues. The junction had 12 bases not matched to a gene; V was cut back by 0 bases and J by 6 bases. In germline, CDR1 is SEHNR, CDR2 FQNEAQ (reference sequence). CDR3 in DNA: TGTGCCAGCAGCTTAGCGACAACACTCAGGGGGCGTGATGGCTACACCTTC. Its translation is CASSLATTLRGRDGYTF.

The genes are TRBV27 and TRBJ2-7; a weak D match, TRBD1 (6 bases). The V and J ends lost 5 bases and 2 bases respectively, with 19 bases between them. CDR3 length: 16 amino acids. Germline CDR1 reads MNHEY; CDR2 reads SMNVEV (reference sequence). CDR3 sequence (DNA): TGTGCCAGCAGTAGGACAGTGGCGGGTGGCCCCTACGAGCAGTACTTC. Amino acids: CASSRTVAGGPYEQYF.

The CDR3 bases are TGTGCCAGCAGCTCCCGGACTGGGTCAGCCGGGGAGCTGTTTTTT. Its protein is CASSSRTGSAGELFF. The chain couples TRBV2 to TRBJ2-2; D perhaps matches TRBD2 (5 bases). The CDR3 is 15 residues long. V lost 6 bases and J 6 bases, leaving 17 bases between the germline ends. Germline-derived CDR1 and CDR2 are SNHLY and FYNNEI.

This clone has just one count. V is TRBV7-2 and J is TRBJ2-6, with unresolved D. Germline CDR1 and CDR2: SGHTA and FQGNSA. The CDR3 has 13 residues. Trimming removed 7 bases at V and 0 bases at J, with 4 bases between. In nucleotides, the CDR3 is TGTGCCAGCACCAACTCTGGGGCCAACGTCCTGACTTTC. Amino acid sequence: CASTNSGANVLTF.